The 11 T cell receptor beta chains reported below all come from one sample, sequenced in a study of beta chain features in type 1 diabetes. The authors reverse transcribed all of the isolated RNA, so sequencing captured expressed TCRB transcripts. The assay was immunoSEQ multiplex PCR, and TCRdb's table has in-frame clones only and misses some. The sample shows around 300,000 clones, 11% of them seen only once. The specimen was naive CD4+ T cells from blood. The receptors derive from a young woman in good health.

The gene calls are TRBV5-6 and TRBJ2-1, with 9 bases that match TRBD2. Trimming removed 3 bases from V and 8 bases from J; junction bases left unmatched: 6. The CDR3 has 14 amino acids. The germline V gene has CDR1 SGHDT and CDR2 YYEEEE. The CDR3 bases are TGTGCCAGCAGCTGGGGACTAGCCTTGGATGAGCAGTTCTTC. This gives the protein CASSWGLALDEQFF.

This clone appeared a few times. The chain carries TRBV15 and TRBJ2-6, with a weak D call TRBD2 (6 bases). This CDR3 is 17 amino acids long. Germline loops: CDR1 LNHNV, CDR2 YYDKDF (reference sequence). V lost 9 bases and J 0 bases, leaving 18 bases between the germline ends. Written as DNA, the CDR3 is TGTGCCACTAGCTGGGATAGCGGTTACTCTGGGGCCAACGTCCTGACTTTC. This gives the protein CATSWDSGYSGANVLTF.

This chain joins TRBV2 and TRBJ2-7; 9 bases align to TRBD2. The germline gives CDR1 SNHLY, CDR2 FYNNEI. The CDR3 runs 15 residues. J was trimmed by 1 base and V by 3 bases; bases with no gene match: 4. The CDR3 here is CASSEGSGRSYEQYF. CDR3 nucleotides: TGTGCCAGCAGTGAGGGTAGCGGGAGATCCTACGAGCAGTACTTC.

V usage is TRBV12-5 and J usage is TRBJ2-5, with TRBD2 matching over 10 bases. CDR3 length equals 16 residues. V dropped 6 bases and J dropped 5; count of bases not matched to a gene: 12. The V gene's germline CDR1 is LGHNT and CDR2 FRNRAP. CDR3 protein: CASGGEETSGFETQYF. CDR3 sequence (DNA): TGTGCTAGTGGGGGAGAAGAGACTAGCGGGTTTGAGACCCAGTACTTC.

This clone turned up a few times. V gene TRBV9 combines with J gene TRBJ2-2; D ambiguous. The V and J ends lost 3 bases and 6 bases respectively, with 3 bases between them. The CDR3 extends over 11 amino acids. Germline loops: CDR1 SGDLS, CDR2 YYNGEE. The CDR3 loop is CASSASGELFF. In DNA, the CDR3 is TGTGCCAGCAGCGCCTCCGGGGAGCTGTTTTTT.

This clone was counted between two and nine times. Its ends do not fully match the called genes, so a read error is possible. CDR3 sequence: CSVAGLASSNEQFF. The CDR3, as DNA: TGCAGCGTTGCCGGACTAGCCTCCTCCAATGAGCAGTTCTTC. J is TRBJ2-1 and V is TRBV29-1; 8 nucleotides match TRBD2. Germline assignment: CDR1 SQVTM and CDR2 ANQGSEA. The CDR3 runs 14 residues.

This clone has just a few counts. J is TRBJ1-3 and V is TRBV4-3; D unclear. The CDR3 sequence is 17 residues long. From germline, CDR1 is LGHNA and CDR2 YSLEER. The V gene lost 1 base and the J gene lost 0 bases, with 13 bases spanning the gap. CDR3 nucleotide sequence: TGCGCCAGCAGCCAAGTACCGTTGGGCCCCTCTGGAAACACCATATATTTT. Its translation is CASSQVPLGPSGNTIYF.

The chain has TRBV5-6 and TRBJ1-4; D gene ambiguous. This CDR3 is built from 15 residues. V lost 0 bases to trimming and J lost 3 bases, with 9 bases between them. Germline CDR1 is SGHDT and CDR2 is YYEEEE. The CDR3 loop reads CASSLGGGPNEKLFF. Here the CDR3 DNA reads TGTGCCAGCAGCTTGGGTGGCGGCCCTAATGAAAAACTGTTTTTT.

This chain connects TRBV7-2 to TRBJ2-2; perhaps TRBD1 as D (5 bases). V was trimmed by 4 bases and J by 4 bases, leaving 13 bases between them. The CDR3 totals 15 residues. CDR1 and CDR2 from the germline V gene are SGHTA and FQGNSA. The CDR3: CASSSRVDRTGELFF. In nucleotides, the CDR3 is TGTGCCAGCAGCTCCAGGGTAGACCGCACCGGGGAGCTGTTTTTT.

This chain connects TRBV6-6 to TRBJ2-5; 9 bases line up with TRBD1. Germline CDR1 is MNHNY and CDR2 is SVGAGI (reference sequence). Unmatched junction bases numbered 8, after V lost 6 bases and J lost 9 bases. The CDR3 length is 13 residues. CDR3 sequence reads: CASSTGQGTPQYF. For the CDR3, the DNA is TGTGCCAGCAGCACAGGACAGGGGACCCCCCAGTACTTC.

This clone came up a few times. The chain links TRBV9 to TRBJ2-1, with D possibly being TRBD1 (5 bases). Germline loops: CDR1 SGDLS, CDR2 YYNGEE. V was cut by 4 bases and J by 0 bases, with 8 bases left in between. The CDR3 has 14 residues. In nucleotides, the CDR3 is TGTGCCAGCAGCTTCGGACACTCCTACAATGAGCAGTTCTTC. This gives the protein CASSFGHSYNEQFF. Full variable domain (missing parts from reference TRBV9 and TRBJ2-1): DSGVTQTPKHLITATGQRVTLRCSPRSGDLSVYWYQQSLDQGLQFLIQYYNGEERAKGNILERFSAQQFPDLHSELNLSSLELGDSALYFCASSFGHSYNEQFFGPGTRLTVL.